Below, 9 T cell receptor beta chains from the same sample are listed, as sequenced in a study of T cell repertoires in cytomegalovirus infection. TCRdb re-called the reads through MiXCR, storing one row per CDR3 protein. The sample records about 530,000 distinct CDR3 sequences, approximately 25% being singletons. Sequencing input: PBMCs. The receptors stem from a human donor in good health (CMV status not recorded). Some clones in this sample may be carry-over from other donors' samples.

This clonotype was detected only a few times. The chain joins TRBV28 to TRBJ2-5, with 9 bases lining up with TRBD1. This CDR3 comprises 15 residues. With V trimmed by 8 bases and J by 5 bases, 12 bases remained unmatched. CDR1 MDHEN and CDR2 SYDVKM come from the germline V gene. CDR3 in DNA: TGTGCCAGCGTCGGACCGGGACAGGGACTGGAGACCCAGTACTTC. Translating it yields CASVGPGQGLETQYF.

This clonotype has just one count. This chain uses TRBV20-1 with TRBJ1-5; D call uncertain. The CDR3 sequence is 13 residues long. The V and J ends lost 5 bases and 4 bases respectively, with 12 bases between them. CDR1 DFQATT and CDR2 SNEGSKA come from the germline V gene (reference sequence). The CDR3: CSASWALNQPQHF. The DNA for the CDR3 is TGCAGTGCTTCTTGGGCCCTTAATCAGCCCCAGCATTTT.

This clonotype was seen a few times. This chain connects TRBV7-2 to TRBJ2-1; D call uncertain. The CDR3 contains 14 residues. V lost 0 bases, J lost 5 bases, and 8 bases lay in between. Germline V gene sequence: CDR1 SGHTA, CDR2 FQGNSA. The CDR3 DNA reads TGTGCCAGCAGCTTAGCACTCAGAAACAATGAGCAGTTCTTC. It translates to CASSLALRNNEQFF.

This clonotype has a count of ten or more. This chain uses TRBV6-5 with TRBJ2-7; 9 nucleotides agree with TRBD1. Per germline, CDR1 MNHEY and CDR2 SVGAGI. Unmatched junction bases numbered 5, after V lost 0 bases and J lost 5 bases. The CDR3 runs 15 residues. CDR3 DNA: TGTGCCAGCAGTTACTCTATGGGACAGGGAGACGAGCAGTACTTC. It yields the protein CASSYSMGQGDEQYF.

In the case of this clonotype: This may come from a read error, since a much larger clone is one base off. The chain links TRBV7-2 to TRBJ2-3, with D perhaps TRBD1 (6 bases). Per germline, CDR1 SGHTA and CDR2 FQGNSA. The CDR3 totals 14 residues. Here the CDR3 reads CASSWGHSTDTEYF. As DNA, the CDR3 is TGTGCCAGCAGCTGGGGGCACAGCACAGATACGGAGTATTTT.

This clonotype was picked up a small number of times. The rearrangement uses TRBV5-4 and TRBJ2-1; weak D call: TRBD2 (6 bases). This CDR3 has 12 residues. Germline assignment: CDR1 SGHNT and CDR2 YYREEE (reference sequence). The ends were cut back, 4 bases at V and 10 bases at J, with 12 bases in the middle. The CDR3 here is CASSRRDFEQFF. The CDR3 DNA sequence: TGTGCCAGCAGCCGCCGGGACTTCGAGCAGTTCTTC.

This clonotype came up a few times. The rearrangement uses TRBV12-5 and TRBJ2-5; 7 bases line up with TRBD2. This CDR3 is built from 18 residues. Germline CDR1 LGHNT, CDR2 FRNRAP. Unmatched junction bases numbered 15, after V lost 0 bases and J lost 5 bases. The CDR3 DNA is TGTGCTAGTGGTTTGGTCACCGGCGGGCGGGAGTTACGGGAGACCCAGTACTTC. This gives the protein CASGLVTGGRELRETQYF.

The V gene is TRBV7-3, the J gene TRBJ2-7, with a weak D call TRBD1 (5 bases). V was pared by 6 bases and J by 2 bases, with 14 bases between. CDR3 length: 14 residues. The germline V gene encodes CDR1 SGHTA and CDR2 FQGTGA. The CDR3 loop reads CASSSVGLPYEQYF. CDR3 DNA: TGTGCCAGCAGTTCTGTGGGGCTACCCTACGAGCAGTACTTC.

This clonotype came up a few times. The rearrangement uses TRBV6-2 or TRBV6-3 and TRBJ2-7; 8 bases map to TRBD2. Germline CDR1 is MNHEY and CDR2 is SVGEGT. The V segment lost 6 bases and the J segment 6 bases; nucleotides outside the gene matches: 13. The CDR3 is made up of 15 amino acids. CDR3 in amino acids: CASRLNGAGVVEQYF. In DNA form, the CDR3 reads TGTGCCAGCAGACTAAACGGAGCGGGAGTGGTCGAGCAGTACTTC.